The sequence of this T cell receptor (beta chain) was determined in a study of shared clonotypes between healthy human individuals (dated by TCRdb to the early 2020s). The study in broad terms: Three men and a couple of women, aged 18 to 49 years, made up the cohort. Between about 0.94 and 8.9 billion PBMCs per donor were obtained by leukapheresis. Per donor, three plates each were used for CD4 naive and CD4 memory, two for CD8 naive, and one for CD8 memory. To increase sequencing depth and limit assay-specific biases, TCR repertoire library preparation and sequencing were carried out by different laboratories using diverse techniques. Blood TCR repertoires of roughly five healthy adults were deeply sequenced to estimate repertoire size and the extent of clonotype sharing between individuals. Broader findings and caveats from the paper: Sampling was restricted to blood, and TCR repertoires in tissues likely differ from the TCR repertoires found in blood. Rarefaction of sorted-subset datasets indicated incomplete sequencing despite the large sequencing depth. The genetic and exposure-history diversity represented was limited by the small number of donors. About 4.5% of naive CD4, around 3.6% of naive CD8, approximately 2% of memory CD4, and about 0.4% of memory CD8 clonotypes were shared across a few donors. Pairwise subsampling indicated that sequencing depth was expected to affect the degree of clonotype sharing among donors. Higher generation probabilities were observed for clonotypes shared by all four sorted-subset donors than for non-shared clonotypes. Estimated clonotype richness was generally larger for naive than for memory subsets.

Using the deep immunoSEQ assay, TCR CDR3 regions were amplified from genomic DNA by multiplex PCR. For each cell subset, the extracted genomic DNA was distributed evenly across all wells of several immunoSEQ 96-well plates, and each plate served as one replicate. For sorted subsets, each replicate PCR was loaded with around 200 ng genomic DNA, equivalent to 30,000 to 35,000 T cell genomes. Purified libraries were quantified with a Qubit 3.0 fluorometer, sized on a Bioanalyzer 2100, and re-quantified with the KAPA Library Quantification kit. Each immunoSEQ 96-well plate was sequenced on its own single-read 150-cycle Illumina NextSeq 550 flow cell. As for the original processing: Because only junctional sequences without quality scores were contained in the immunoSEQ output, filtering matching that applied to full-length reads could not be performed. Sequences were annotated with PyIR, a Python wrapper for IgBLAST v1.9, using IMGT germline references to assign V/J genes and CDR3. Any read was removed if the V/J assignment was weak (E-value above 1e-6), the CDR3 was missing, or the read contained stop codons, out-of-frame junctions, or ambiguous translated residues. V3J clonotypes were defined as sequences sharing an identical inferred V gene, J gene, and CDR3 amino acid sequence. The percentage overlap between two repertoires was calculated by dividing the number of shared unique clonotypes by the size of the smaller repertoire. Richness of each repertoire was evaluated using RTK rarefaction, the Chao1 estimator, and Recon v2.1 estimates of unobserved clonotypes. Generation probabilities for all TCRbeta clonotypes obtained by the gDNA method from a handful of donors were computed using OLGA. TCRdb stores this immuneACCESS table with in-frame sequences only. Part of the clones is absent; in the studies checked, under half of the shortfall reflects unresolved V genes, and no reason is known for the rest. V, J and clone size were drawn from that table, and D and trimming were deduced from the DNA. The table for this sample lists 2 million to 2.5 million clones; 95% of them were counted only once. 0.1% to 0.15% of the sample comes from the top ten.

CDR1 SGHTA and CDR2 FQGNSA were looked up in the germline V gene. Cut back by 2 bases and 0 bases, the V and J ends lie 10 bases apart. Counted from cysteine to phenylalanine, this CDR3 has 16 amino acids. Just CDR3 DNA is preserved here, 48 bases in frame from base 1. Donors were healthy HIV-negative adults with no recently reported acute infections or vaccinations. Every donor was a Caucasian adult living in Nashville, Tennessee, USA. CD4+ T cells were enriched by magnetic negative selection; naive cells were then positively selected on CD45RA, and the negative fraction formed the memory subset. After blood collection by leukapheresis, PBMCs were isolated using Ficoll-Histopaque density gradient centrifugation and then cryopreserved in the vapor phase of liquid nitrogen. Analytical flow cytometry was used to check the purity and quantity of every magnetically sorted T cell population. Genomic DNA was isolated from every sorted fraction and measured by UV absorbance on a Nanodrop 2000c.

A note on this clone: The antigen this receptor binds is unknown. The record has no base qualities; no much larger clone is one base away.

This clonotype was obtained from a man in his late teens or twenties in good health. Here the chain combines TRBV7-2 and TRBJ1-4, with an unclear D gene assignment. Sequenced material: naive CD4+ T cells sorted from blood. This sample's cell subset or site label indicates: CD45RA+ positively selected. The CDR3 here reads CASSLPGSTTNEKLFF. The base sequence is TGTGCCAGCAGCTTACCAGGCAGCACAACTAATGAAAAACTGTTTTTT.